This TCR beta chain was retrieved from a study of early T cells in non-severe SARS-CoV-2 infection. General observations from the study: Clonotype matching in VDJdb favored anti-spike CD8 responses and did not capture private and CD4 specificities.

Regarding this clonotype: Its antigen is not known. A much larger clonotype is one base distant, so this may be a read error.

Germline V gene sequence: CDR1 LNHDA, CDR2 SQIVND (reference sequence). This CDR3 spans 15 amino acids. Individually, cDNA molecules had unique molecular identifiers attached to them. In TCRdb, the 5' RACE reads were re-called with MiXCR into one record per CDR3 protein. This sample has tens of thousands of distinct CDR3 sequences, with over 5% found just once. The sample here was whole blood, taken at baseline. The gene calls are TRBV19 and TRBJ1-5; 10 positions match TRBD1. The sequence was collected from an adult who was a healthcare worker with PCR-confirmed SARS-CoV-2 infection or an uninfected control (not recorded which). CDR3 sequence: CASSIGQGAIQPRHF. In DNA form, the CDR3 reads TGTGCCAGTAGTATAGGACAGGGGGCAATTCAGCCCCGGCATTTT.